Included here is one T cell receptor beta chain sequence, with context. This table comes from immunoSEQ multiplex PCR, and its TCRdb copy is limited to in-frame clones, with some not included. The profile shows about 150,000 clones, 60% to 80% of them singletons. This specimen comes from a study of blood T cell repertoires in COVID-19. At the level of the study: Acute and convalescent COVID-19 specimens originated in the United States, Italy and Spain.

The germline gives CDR1 KGHSH, CDR2 LQKENI. Trimming stripped 3 bases from V and 4 bases from J, with 13 bases between. This CDR3 contains 14 residues. V usage is TRBV18 and J usage is TRBJ2-7, with TRBD1 as a possible D gene (5 bases). The sequenced material came from peripheral blood. The TCR sequence derives from a man aged 60-69 years who had recovered from COVID-19. The DNA for the CDR3 is TGTGCCAGCTCACCCATGGAACAGGCTTACGAGCAGTACTTC. This translates into CASSPMEQAYEQYF.